This T cell receptor (beta chain) was sequenced in a study of shared clonotypes between healthy human individuals. This CDR3 has 15 residues. Germline values: CDR1 SGHRS, CDR2 YFSETQ. V was cut by 2 bases and J by 5 bases, with 16 bases left in between. This table comes from immunoSEQ multiplex PCR, and its TCRdb copy is limited to in-frame clones, with some not included. This sample yields 550,000 to 850,000 clones, of which over 55% are seen a single time; approximately 1.8% belongs to the top ten. J is TRBJ1-2 and V is TRBV5-1; weak D call: TRBD1 (5 bases). This receptor was obtained from a woman aged 25 to 39 in good health. Sequencing was done on a sample of memory CD4+ T cells sorted from blood. Subset defined: CD45RA-negative fraction. For the CDR3, the DNA is TGCGCCAGCAGCTTCCTGGCGGGGGATAAATATGGCTACACCTTC. Translation gives CASSFLAGDKYGYTF. The full variable domain, completed using reference TRBV5-1 and TRBJ1-2, is KAGVTQTPRYLIKTRGQQVTLSCSPISGHRSVSWYQQTPGQGLQFLFEYFSETQRNKGNFPGRFSGRQFSNSRSEMNVSTLELGDSALYLCASSFLAGDKYGYTFGSGTRLTVV.